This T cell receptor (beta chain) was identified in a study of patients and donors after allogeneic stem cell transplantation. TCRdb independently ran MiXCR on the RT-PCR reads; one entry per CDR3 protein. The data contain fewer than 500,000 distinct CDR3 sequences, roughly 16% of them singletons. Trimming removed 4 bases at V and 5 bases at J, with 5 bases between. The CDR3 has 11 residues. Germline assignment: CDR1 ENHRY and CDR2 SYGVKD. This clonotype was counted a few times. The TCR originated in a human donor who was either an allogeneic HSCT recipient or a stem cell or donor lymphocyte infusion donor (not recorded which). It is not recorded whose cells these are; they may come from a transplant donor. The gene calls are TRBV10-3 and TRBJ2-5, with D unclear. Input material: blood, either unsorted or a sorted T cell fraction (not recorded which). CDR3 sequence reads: CAISVRETQYF. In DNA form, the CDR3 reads TGTGCCATCAGTGTGAGGGAGACCCAGTACTTC.